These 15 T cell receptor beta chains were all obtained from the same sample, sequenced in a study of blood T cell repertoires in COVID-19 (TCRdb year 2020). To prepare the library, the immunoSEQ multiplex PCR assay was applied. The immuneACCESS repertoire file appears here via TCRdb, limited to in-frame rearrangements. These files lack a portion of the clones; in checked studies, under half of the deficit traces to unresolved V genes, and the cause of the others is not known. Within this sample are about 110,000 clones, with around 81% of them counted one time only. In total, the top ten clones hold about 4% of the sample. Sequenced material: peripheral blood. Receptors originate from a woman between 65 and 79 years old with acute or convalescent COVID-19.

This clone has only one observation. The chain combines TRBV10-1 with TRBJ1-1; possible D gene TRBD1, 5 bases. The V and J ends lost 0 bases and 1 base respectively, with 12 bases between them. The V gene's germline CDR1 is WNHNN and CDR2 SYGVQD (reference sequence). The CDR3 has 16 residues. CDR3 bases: TGCGCCAGCAGTGAGTCAGCAACAGGTTCGAACACTGAAGCTTTCTTT. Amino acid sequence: CASSESATGSNTEAFF.

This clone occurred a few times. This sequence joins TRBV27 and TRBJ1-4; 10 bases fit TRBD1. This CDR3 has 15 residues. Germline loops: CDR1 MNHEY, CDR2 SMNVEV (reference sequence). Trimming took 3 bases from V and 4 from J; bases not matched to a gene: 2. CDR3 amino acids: CASSFRDRGNEKLFF. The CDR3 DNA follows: TGTGCCAGCAGTTTTAGGGACAGGGGTAATGAAAAACTGTTTTTT. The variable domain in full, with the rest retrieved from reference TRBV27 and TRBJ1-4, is EAQVTQNPRYLITVTGKKLTVTCSQNMNHEYMSWYRQDPGLGLRQIYYSMNVEVTDKGDVPEGYKVSRKEKRNFPLILESPSPNQTSLYFCASSFRDRGNEKLFFGSGTQLSVL.

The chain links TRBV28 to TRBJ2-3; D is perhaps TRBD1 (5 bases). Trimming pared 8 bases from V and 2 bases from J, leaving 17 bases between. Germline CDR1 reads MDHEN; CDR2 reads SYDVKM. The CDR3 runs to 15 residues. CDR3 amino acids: CASPTGQGPTDTQYF. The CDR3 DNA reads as TGTGCCAGCCCCACAGGTCAGGGCCCCACAGATACGCAGTATTTT.

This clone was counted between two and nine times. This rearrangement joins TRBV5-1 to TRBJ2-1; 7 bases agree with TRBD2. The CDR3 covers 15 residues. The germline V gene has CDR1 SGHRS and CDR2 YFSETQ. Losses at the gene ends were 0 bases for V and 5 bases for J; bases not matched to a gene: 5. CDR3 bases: TGCGCCAGCAGCTTGGACGGGAGGACCAACAATGAGCAGTTCTTC. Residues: CASSLDGRTNNEQFF.

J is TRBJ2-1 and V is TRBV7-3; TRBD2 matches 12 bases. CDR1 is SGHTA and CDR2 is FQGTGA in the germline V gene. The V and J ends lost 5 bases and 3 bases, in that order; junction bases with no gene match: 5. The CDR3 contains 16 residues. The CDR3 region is CASSIPLAGGYNEQFF. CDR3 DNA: TGTGCCAGCAGCATACCACTAGCGGGGGGCTACAATGAGCAGTTCTTC.

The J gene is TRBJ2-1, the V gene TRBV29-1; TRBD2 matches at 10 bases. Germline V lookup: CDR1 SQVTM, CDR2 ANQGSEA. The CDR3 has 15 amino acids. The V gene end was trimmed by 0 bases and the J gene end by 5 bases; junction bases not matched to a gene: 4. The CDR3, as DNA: TGCAGCGTTGAAGAGCGGCTAGCGGGGGACAATGAGCAGTTCTTC. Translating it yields CSVEERLAGDNEQFF.

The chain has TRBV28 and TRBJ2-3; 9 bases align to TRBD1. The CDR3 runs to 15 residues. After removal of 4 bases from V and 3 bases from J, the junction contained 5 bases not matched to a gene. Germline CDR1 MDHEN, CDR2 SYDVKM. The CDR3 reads CASSSSGTGTDTQYF. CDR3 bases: TGTGCCAGCAGTTCATCCGGGACAGGGACAGATACGCAGTATTTT.

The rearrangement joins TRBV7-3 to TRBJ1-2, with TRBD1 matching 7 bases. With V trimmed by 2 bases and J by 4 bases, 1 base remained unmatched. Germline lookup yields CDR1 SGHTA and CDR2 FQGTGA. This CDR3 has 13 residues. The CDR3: CASSLQGGYGYTF. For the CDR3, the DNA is TGTGCCAGCAGCTTACAGGGGGGCTATGGCTACACCTTC.

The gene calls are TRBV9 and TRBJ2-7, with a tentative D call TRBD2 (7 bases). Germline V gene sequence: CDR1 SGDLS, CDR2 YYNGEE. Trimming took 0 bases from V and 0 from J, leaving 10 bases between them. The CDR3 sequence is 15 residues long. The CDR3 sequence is CASSVGGGGSYEQYF. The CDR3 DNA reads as TGTGCCAGCAGCGTAGGCGGGGGCGGCTCCTACGAGCAGTACTTC.

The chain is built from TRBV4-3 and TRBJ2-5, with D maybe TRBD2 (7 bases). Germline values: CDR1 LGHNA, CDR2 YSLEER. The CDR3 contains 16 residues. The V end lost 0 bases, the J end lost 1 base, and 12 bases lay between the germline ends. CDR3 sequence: CASSQEGGRSQETQYF. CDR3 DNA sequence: TGCGCCAGCAGCCAAGAGGGGGGGCGGAGCCAAGAGACCCAGTACTTC.

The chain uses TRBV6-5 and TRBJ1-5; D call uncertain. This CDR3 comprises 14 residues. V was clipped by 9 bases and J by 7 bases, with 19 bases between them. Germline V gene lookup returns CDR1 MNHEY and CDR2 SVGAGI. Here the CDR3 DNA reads TGTGCCAGTTCGCGGGCGTTAACAGCCCAGCCCCAGCATTTT. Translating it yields CASSRALTAQPQHF.

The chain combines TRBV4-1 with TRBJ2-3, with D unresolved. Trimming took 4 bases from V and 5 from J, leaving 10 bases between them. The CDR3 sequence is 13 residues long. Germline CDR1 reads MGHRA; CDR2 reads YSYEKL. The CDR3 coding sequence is TGCGCCAGCAGCCCACAGACCATAGATACGCAGTATTTT. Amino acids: CASSPQTIDTQYF.

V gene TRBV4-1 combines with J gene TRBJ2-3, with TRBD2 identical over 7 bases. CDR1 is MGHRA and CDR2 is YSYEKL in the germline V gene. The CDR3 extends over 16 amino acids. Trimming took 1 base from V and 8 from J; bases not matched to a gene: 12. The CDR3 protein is CASSQGGDREAGTQYF. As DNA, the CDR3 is TGCGCCAGCAGCCAAGGAGGAGATCGGGAGGCAGGTACGCAGTATTTT.

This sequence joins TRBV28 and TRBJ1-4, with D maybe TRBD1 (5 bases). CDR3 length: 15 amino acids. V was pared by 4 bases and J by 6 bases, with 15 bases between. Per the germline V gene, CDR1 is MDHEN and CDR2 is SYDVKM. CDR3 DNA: TGTGCCAGCAGTTCCCCGGGTAGGGGCCATGAAAAACTGTTTTTT. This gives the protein CASSSPGRGHEKLFF.

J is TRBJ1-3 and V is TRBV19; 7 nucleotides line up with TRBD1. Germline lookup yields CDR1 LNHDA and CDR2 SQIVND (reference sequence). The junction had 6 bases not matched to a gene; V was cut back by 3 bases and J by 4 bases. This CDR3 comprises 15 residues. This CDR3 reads CASSILGGYGNTIYF. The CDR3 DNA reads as TGTGCCAGTAGTATTTTAGGGGGCTACGGAAACACCATATATTTT.